This T cell receptor beta chain was documented in a study of T cells in Graves' hyperthyroidism and ophthalmopathy. Findings and caveats of the study: Researchers found most expanded thyroid clonotypes above 0.001 in blood as well.

This clonotype was seen many times. Its antigen is unidentified. Amplification yielded TCR beta CDR3 regions, with RNA transcripts as the source. A first-round RT-PCR of the TCR CDR3 used the HTBI primer set. A single record per CDR3 protein comes from TCRdb applying MiXCR to the multiplex PCR reads. The sample comprises 300,000 to 400,000 distinct CDR3 sequences, about 15% of which are singletons, and 9.5% to 12% rests with the top ten. Germline trimming cut 8 bases from V and 4 bases from J; bases unmatched to any gene: 4. Germline V CDR1 and CDR2: MNHEY, SMNVEV (reference sequence). This CDR3 comprises 14 residues. Researchers defined stable Graves' hyperthyroidism as no ophthalmopathy progression within 18 months. Diagnoses were made from clinical symptoms, serum measures (thyroxine and TRAb), thyroid ultrasound and orbital computed tomography.

The J gene is TRBJ2-3, the V gene TRBV27; 12 nucleotides match TRBD2. This TCR was recovered from a woman aged 55 to 70 with Graves' hyperthyroidism. Input material: blood. Here the CDR3 DNA reads TGTGCCAGCGGCCTAGCGGGAGGGGCAGATACGCAGTATTTT. It specifies CASGLAGGADTQYF.